A selection of T cell receptor beta chains follows, all from one sample in a study of T-cell memory formation after mild COVID-19. TCRdb reprocessed the 5' RACE reads via MiXCR and lists one record per CDR3 protein. The sample holds 110,000 or so distinct CDR3 sequences, about 20% seen once. The material sequenced was PBMCs or a T cell subset sorted from them (not recorded which). The receptors derive from a young man who had mild COVID-19 (a few samples of this study predate the infection). Cell type and time point are not known. Both conserved end residues are part of each CDR3. The D gene is left open where the match is weak. Some rows have no size entry. The others give once, few or many, or a class for an expanded clone.

V	J	size	D	DNA	CDR3
TRBV5-1	TRBJ2-5	few	-	TGCGCCAGCTTGGGGGACGGGACCCAGTACTTC	CASLGDGTQYF
TRBV2	TRBJ2-1	-	-	TGTGCCAGCAGTGGGTGGTACAATGAGCAGTTCTTC	CASSGWYNEQFF
TRBV28	TRBJ2-1	-	-	TGTGCCAGCACCCGGGACGGTAGCTCCTACAATGAGCAGTTCTTC	CASTRDGSSYNEQFF
TRBV11-2	TRBJ2-5	few	TRBD1	TGTGCCAGCAGTCCTACCTCGGGACAGGAGGGAGGGACCCAGTACTTC	CASSPTSGQEGGTQYF
TRBV18	TRBJ1-1	-	-	TGTGCCAGCTCACCAGACCGGGACGAGGACACTGAAGCTTTCTTT	CASSPDRDEDTEAFF
TRBV29-1	TRBJ2-6	few	-	TGCAGCGCTTTTGGGCTAAATGGGGCCAACGTCCTGACTTTC	CSAFGLNGANVLTF
TRBV20-1	TRBJ1-2	few	TRBD1	TGCAGTGCCCAGCCCCTACTCCCTCAGGGGGCCCTATATGGCTACACCTTC	CSAQPLLPQGALYGYTF
TRBV20-1	TRBJ2-2	few	-	TGCAGTGCTGGCACTAGCTCGGGGACCGGGGAGCTGTTTTTT	CSAGTSSGTGELFF
TRBV27	TRBJ2-7	-	-	TGTGCCAGCAGTTCGAGGCGGTCCTACGAGCAGTACTTC	CASSSRRSYEQYF
TRBV6-5	TRBJ1-2	few	-	TGTGCCAGCAGGAAGGGTGCTAGGGCTGGCTACACCTTC	CASRKGARAGYTF
TRBV20-1	TRBJ2-4	few	TRBD1	TGCAGTGCCCGACAGGGGGAAGGAAACATTCAGTACTTC	CSARQGEGNIQYF
TRBV24-1	TRBJ2-1	-	-	TGTGCCACCAGTGATTCCTGGCGGGATAACAATGAGCAGTTCTTC	CATSDSWRDNNEQFF
TRBV6-6	TRBJ1-5	many	-	TGTGCCAGCAGTCATGGACAGCTCAATCAGCCCCAGCATTTT	CASSHGQLNQPQHF
TRBV5-1	TRBJ2-1	-	TRBD2	TGCGCCAGCAGCCCGGGACTAGCGGGACCCTCCTACAATGAGCAGTTCTTC	CASSPGLAGPSYNEQFF
TRBV9	TRBJ2-2	-	TRBD2	TGTGCCAGCAGCGTAGGCGGACTAGCGGGCCCGAAATTCAACACCGGGGAGCTGTTTTTT	CASSVGGLAGPKFNTGELFF
TRBV7-9	TRBJ2-4	-	TRBD1	TGTGCCAGCAGCCCGGGGGACAGGGGTCGGGACTTC	CASSPGDRGRDF
TRBV5-1	TRBJ1-1	few	-	TGCGCCAGCAGCTTCACAGGAATAGTGAACACTGAAGCTTTCTTT	CASSFTGIVNTEAFF
TRBV7-9	TRBJ1-2	-	TRBD1	TGTGCCAGCAGCCTGGGACAGGCTACTCCTTACGGCTACACCTTC	CASSLGQATPYGYTF
TRBV6-6	TRBJ2-4	few	-	TGTGCCAGCACCGAACCCCCGGGGGCGAACATTCAGTACTTC	CASTEPPGANIQYF
TRBV29-1	TRBJ1-1	-	TRBD1	TGCAGCGTGGGACAGGGCGCTGAAGCTTTCTTT	CSVGQGAEAFF
TRBV6-6	TRBJ1-1	-	-	TGTGCCAGCAGCCCCATCGAAACAGGAATGAACACTGAAGCTTTCTTT	CASSPIETGMNTEAFF
TRBV5-5	TRBJ2-1	-	TRBD2	TGTGCCAGCAGCTTGCCGGCTAGCGGGGTTCACAATGAGCAGTTCTTC	CASSLPASGVHNEQFF
TRBV5-6	TRBJ1-2	few	TRBD1	TGTGCCAGCAGCTTTCCCGGGACAGAGCGGAACTATGGCTACACCTTC	CASSFPGTERNYGYTF
TRBV6-5	TRBJ2-1	-	TRBD1	TGTGCCAGCAGTCCGTGGGACAGGGATAGGGAGGAGCAGTTCTTC	CASSPWDRDREEQFF
TRBV11-2	TRBJ2-3	-	TRBD2	TGTGCCAGCAGCCTGTGGGGGGGTGGCACAGATACGCAGTATTTT	CASSLWGGGTDTQYF
TRBV10-3	TRBJ2-3	-	TRBD2	TGTGCCATCAGCCTGACTAGCGGGGACGAGACAGATACGCAGTATTTT	CAISLTSGDETDTQYF
TRBV27	TRBJ2-7	-	-	TGTGCCAGCAGTTTTGACATGCCCGGCTTCTACGAGCAGTACTTC	CASSFDMPGFYEQYF
TRBV6-5	TRBJ1-1	few	-	TGTGCCAGCAGTCTGACTTCGTGGACTGAAGCTTTCTTT	CASSLTSWTEAFF
TRBV29-1	TRBJ2-1	-	TRBD1	TGCAGCGTTGGGGGACAGGTCCAGTTCTTC	CSVGGQVQFF
TRBV7-8	TRBJ1-5	-	TRBD1	TGTGCCAGCAGCCCTTGGGACAGGGAAAGCAATCAGCCCCAGCATTTT	CASSPWDRESNQPQHF
TRBV9	TRBJ2-1	few	TRBD2	TGTGCCAGCAGCGTAGGAGGTAGCGGGGGGACCCCCTACAATGAGCAGTTCTTC	CASSVGGSGGTPYNEQFF
TRBV15	TRBJ1-5	few	-	TGTGCCACCAGCAACTCAGGGGCCAATCAGCCCCAGCATTTT	CATSNSGANQPQHF
TRBV27	TRBJ1-5	few	-	TGTGCCAGCCGAGGCGGGGGGTTCAATCAGCCCCAGCATTTT	CASRGGGFNQPQHF
TRBV6-6	TRBJ2-1	few	-	TGTGCCAGCAGTTACTACTTCGACCGCGATGAGGAGTGGCAGTTCTTC	CASSYYFDRDEEWQFF
TRBV4-3	TRBJ2-1	many	TRBD2	TGCGCCAGCAGCCCTGGGACTAGCAGGTACAATGAGCAGTTCTTC	CASSPGTSRYNEQFF
TRBV7-9	TRBJ2-5	-	-	TGTGCCAGCAGCTTGATCTTCCGGGGGCAAGAGACCCAGTACTTC	CASSLIFRGQETQYF
TRBV7-9	TRBJ1-2	-	-	TGTGCCAGCAGCTTAGGAGGGCCTAACTATGGCTACACCTTC	CASSLGGPNYGYTF
TRBV27	TRBJ2-3	-	-	TGTGCCAGCAGTTTATCGGCAGGGGCCACAGATACGCAGTATTTT	CASSLSAGATDTQYF
TRBV25-1	TRBJ1-6	-	-	TGTGCCAGCAGGAGATCCTATAATTCACCCCTCCACTTT	CASRRSYNSPLHF
TRBV7-9	TRBJ1-1	-	-	TGTGCCAGCAGCCCCAAAGAAAGTACAGGGCTGAACACTGAAGCTTTCTTT	CASSPKESTGLNTEAFF
TRBV6-2/TRBV6-3	TRBJ2-7	-	TRBD2	TGTGCCAGCAGTACCCCGGGACTAGCGGTCTACGAGCAGTACTTC	CASSTPGLAVYEQYF
TRBV7-9	TRBJ2-2	few	-	TGTGCCACTCAAGACGGAACCCAAAACACCGGGGAGCTGTTTTTT	CATQDGTQNTGELFF
TRBV6-2/TRBV6-3	TRBJ2-3	few	-	TGTGCCAGCAGTGGATGGGGTTCGACAGATACGCAGTATTTT	CASSGWGSTDTQYF
TRBV6-2/TRBV6-3	TRBJ2-3	few	TRBD1	TGTGCCAGCACCCCGGGACAGGGGAGAGATACGCAGTATTTT	CASTPGQGRDTQYF
TRBV7-2	TRBJ2-1	many	-	TGTGCCAGCAGCTTAGGTGGGGAGCAGTTCTTC	CASSLGGEQFF
TRBV6-5	TRBJ2-1	many	TRBD2	TGTGCCAGCAGACTAGCGGGGGGTAACAATGAGCAGTTCTTC	CASRLAGGNNEQFF